One and the same sample provided the 32 T cell receptor beta chains below, sequenced in a study of cytomegalovirus exposure and HLA in healthy donors. This PCR relied on a set of 60 Vbeta primers and 13 Jbeta primers. Clones were sequenced by immunoSEQ multiplex PCR, and TCRdb holds only the in-frame ones, with some missing. The profile shows under 150,000 clones, 82% of them singletons. The specimen sequenced was PBMCs. All receptors come from a woman under 30 in good health and CMV-seronegative.

The CDR3, as DNA: TGTGCCACCAGCAGAGATCGGACAGGGGGCTCTACAACTAATGAAAAACTGTTTTTT. This encodes CATSRDRTGGSTTNEKLFF. The chain recombines TRBV15 with TRBJ1-4; TRBD1 aligns across 11 bases. CDR3 length: 19 residues. J was trimmed by 0 bases and V by 0 bases; bases with no gene match: 6. Germline CDR1 and CDR2: LNHNV and YYDKDF (reference sequence).

This sequence joins TRBV29-1 and TRBJ1-1, with D hard to call. With 6 bases removed from V and 5 bases from J, the gap between germline ends came to 13 bases. The germline V gene has CDR1 SQVTM and CDR2 ANQGSEA. The CDR3 sequence is 12 residues long. CDR3 DNA: TGCAGCGTGAGGGAGGGTTCGACTGAAGCTTTCTTT. Protein product: CSVREGSTEAFF.

A single count supports this clone. The rearrangement links TRBV28 to TRBJ2-1; D may be TRBD2 (5 bases). Germline CDR1 reads MDHEN; CDR2 reads SYDVKM. V shed 10 bases and J shed 3 bases, with 16 bases lying between them. This CDR3 region has 14 residues. CDR3 DNA sequence: TGTGCCACCAGGACTCTTCTACTCTACAATGAGCAGTTCTTC. Translation: CATRTLLLYNEQFF.

The chain uses TRBV18 and TRBJ1-2; possible D gene TRBD1, 6 bases. The CDR3 runs to 16 residues. In germline, CDR1 is KGHSH, CDR2 LQKENI. Trimming pared 3 bases from V and 8 bases from J, leaving 22 bases between. The CDR3 here is CASSPTRQANLEGYTF. In DNA, the CDR3 is TGTGCCAGCTCACCTACACGACAGGCCAATTTGGAGGGCTACACCTTC.

V and J are TRBV6-6 and TRBJ1-1; TRBD1 aligns across 10 bases. J lost 1 base, V lost 11 bases, and 7 bases had no gene match. Germline CDR1 and CDR2: MNHNY and SVGAGI (reference sequence). The CDR3 totals 14 residues. CDR3 protein: CASRGDRGNTEAFF. Here the CDR3 DNA reads TGTGCCTCTAGGGGGGACAGGGGGAACACTGAAGCTTTCTTT.

This chain joins TRBV5-1 and TRBJ2-5; maybe TRBD1 (6 bases). Trimming took off 4 bases at V and 2 bases at J, with 15 bases between the two ends. The germline V gene has CDR1 SGHRS and CDR2 YFSETQ. The CDR3 spans 15 residues. CDR3 region: CASSRAGDAQETQYF. The CDR3 region has the DNA TGCGCCAGCAGCCGCGCAGGGGACGCTCAAGAGACCCAGTACTTC.

The chain's CDR3 is CASSYTGTEFYGYTF. In nucleotides, the CDR3 is TGTGCCAGCAGCTACACCGGGACAGAATTCTATGGCTACACCTTC. The chain links TRBV5-4 to TRBJ1-2, with TRBD1 identical over 7 bases. J was trimmed by 4 bases and V by 3 bases; bases with no gene match: 9. The CDR3 totals 15 residues. Germline V lookup: CDR1 SGHNT, CDR2 YYREEE (reference sequence).

About this clone: A junction end diverges from the germline sequence, so it may reflect a read error. V gene TRBV2 combines with J gene TRBJ2-1, with D perhaps matching TRBD2 (7 bases). Germline V CDR1 and CDR2: SNHLY, FYNNEI. The CDR3 is 12 residues long. The DNA of the CDR3 is TGTGCCAGCAGTGAAGGAAGGGGGGGCCCGGTCTTC. Protein product: CASSEGRGGPVF.

The gene calls are TRBV19 and TRBJ2-6, with 7 nucleotides matching TRBD1. This CDR3 has 16 residues. V lost 3 bases and J lost 1; bases outside the gene matches: 3. Germline V gives CDR1 LNHDA, CDR2 SQIVND (reference sequence). The CDR3 DNA sequence: TGTGCCAGTAGTATTTACAGGGGTTCTGGGGCCAACGTCCTGACTTTC. It specifies CASSIYRGSGANVLTF.

This clone was observed a handful of times. The chain joins TRBV7-9 to TRBJ1-4; tentatively, D is TRBD1 (6 bases). V lost 5 bases, J lost 8 bases, and 21 bases lay in between. The CDR3 has 16 residues. Germline V gives CDR1 SEHNR, CDR2 FQNEAQ (reference sequence). CDR3 DNA: TGTGCCAGCAGCGGGTTGGACAGCCCCTTCGGGGAAAAACTGTTTTTT. Amino acids: CASSGLDSPFGEKLFF. The complete variable domain, with remaining parts taken from reference TRBV7-9 and TRBJ1-4, reads DTGVSQNPRHKITKRGQNVTFRCDPISEHNRLYWYRQTLGQGPEFLTYFQNEAQLEKSRLLSDRFSAERPKGSFSTLEIQRTEQGDSAMYLCASSGLDSPFGEKLFFGSGTQLSVL.

This clone was detected only once. The chain joins TRBV7-2 to TRBJ2-3, with D possibly being TRBD2 (7 bases). V was pared by 0 bases and J by 2 bases, with 12 bases between. CDR1 and CDR2 from the germline V gene are SGHTA and FQGNSA. This CDR3 comprises 16 residues. The CDR3 DNA reads as TGTGCCAGCAGCTTAGCGGGGGGGGCAGCCACAGATACGCAGTATTTT. It is translated as CASSLAGGAATDTQYF.

The chain couples TRBV28 to TRBJ2-7; 14 nucleotides match TRBD2. The CDR3 length is 15 residues. Germline CDR1 MDHEN, CDR2 SYDVKM. V gave up 5 bases and J gave up 9 bases; unmatched junction bases: 9. This CDR3 is CASSHGTSGRVGQYF. The CDR3 region has the DNA TGTGCCAGCAGTCACGGGACTAGCGGGAGAGTAGGGCAGTACTTC.

This clone has only a few counts. The V gene is TRBV6-1, the J gene TRBJ1-1; 10 positions agree with TRBD1. V lost 0 bases, J lost 4 bases, and 2 bases stayed unmatched. The CDR3 has 15 residues. Germline values: CDR1 MNHNS, CDR2 SASEGT. The CDR3 loop reads CASSEAGQGSTEAFF. CDR3 nucleotide sequence: TGTGCCAGCAGTGAAGCGGGACAGGGGTCCACTGAAGCTTTCTTT.

In nucleotides, the CDR3 is TGTGCCAGCAGTTCGGGTTGGACTGAAGCTTTCTTT. This codes for CASSSGWTEAFF. The rearrangement joins TRBV6-5 to TRBJ1-1; D not certain. V dropped 4 bases and J dropped 5 bases, with 8 bases sitting between them. Germline assignment: CDR1 MNHEY and CDR2 SVGAGI. The CDR3 extends over 12 amino acids.

This clone was seen just once. This chain uses TRBV19 with TRBJ2-3; D possibly corresponds to TRBD2 (5 bases). The ends were cut back, 3 bases at V and 6 bases at J, with 10 bases in the middle. Germline-derived CDR1 and CDR2 are LNHDA and SQIVND (reference sequence). CDR3 length equals 13 residues. The CDR3 sequence is CASSIEAEDTQYF. The CDR3 DNA sequence: TGTGCCAGTAGTATTGAAGCGGAGGATACGCAGTATTTT. Full variable domain (outside the CDR3, taken from reference TRBV19 and TRBJ2-3): DGGITQSPKYLFRKEGQNVTLSCEQNLNHDAMYWYRQDPGQGLRLIYYSQIVNDFQKGDIAEGYSVSREKKESFPLTVTSAQKNPTAFYLCASSIEAEDTQYFGPGTRLTVL.

There are a few counts of this clone. The rearrangement uses TRBV10-1 and TRBJ2-1, with D hard to call. The CDR3 length is 13 residues. V was trimmed by 4 bases and J by 2 bases, leaving 6 bases between them. Germline-derived CDR1 and CDR2 are WNHNN and SYGVQD (reference sequence). The chain's CDR3 is CASSVPAYNEQFF. CDR3 coding DNA: TGCGCCAGCAGTGTTCCAGCCTACAATGAGCAGTTCTTC.

This clone was seen once. The chain employs TRBV10-3 and TRBJ2-2; D not certain. The CDR3 length is 15 residues. CDR1 and CDR2 from the germline V gene are ENHRY and SYGVKD. V shed 2 bases and J shed 5 bases, with 12 bases lying between them. The CDR3, as DNA: TGTGCCATCAGTGAGGGCGGAGATGGGACCGGGGAGCTGTTTTTT. It encodes CAISEGGDGTGELFF.

V and J are TRBV6-5 and TRBJ1-5; TRBD1 might be the D (6 bases). CDR1 is MNHEY and CDR2 is SVGAGI in the germline V gene. This CDR3 region has 14 residues. Deletions cut 4 bases from V and 4 bases from J, with 11 bases between. The CDR3 spells CASSSGTHNQPQHF. The CDR3, as DNA: TGTGCCAGCAGTTCCGGGACACATAATCAGCCCCAGCATTTT.

The rearrangement links TRBV4-2 to TRBJ2-1; TRBD2 matches 8 bases. Germline assignment: CDR1 LGHNA and CDR2 YNFKEQ. The CDR3 sequence is 15 residues long. V lost 4 bases and J lost 9; bases outside the gene matches: 11. CDR3 protein: CASSPPEREYGEQFF. Here the CDR3 DNA reads TGTGCCAGCAGCCCCCCGGAGCGGGAGTACGGTGAGCAGTTCTTC.

The genes are TRBV27 and TRBJ2-1; 14 bases align to TRBD2. The ends lost 6 bases at V and 7 bases at J; junction bases unmatched: 17. The CDR3 covers 19 residues. The germline V gene encodes CDR1 MNHEY and CDR2 SMNVEV (reference sequence). Here the CDR3 DNA reads TGTGCCAGCAGCCTCTTGGGACTAGCGGGGGCCGGCGGGGAGAATGAGCAGTTCTTC. The encoded protein is CASSLLGLAGAGGENEQFF.

This clone was seen a handful of times. The chain is built from TRBV6-1 and TRBJ1-4; the match to TRBD1 covers 10 bases. Germline values: CDR1 MNHNS, CDR2 SASEGT. The CDR3 has 19 residues. Unmatched junction bases numbered 12, after V lost 2 bases and J lost 3 bases. CDR3 in amino acids: CASSEPGQGMIGANEKLFF. CDR3 coding DNA: TGTGCCAGCAGTGAACCGGGACAGGGGATGATTGGGGCTAATGAAAAACTGTTTTTT.

The chain links TRBV5-1 to TRBJ2-7; 10 nucleotides match TRBD1. Per the germline V gene, CDR1 is SGHRS and CDR2 is YFSETQ. Germline trimming cut 0 bases from V and 5 bases from J; bases unmatched to any gene: 5. The CDR3 is 15 amino acids. Written as DNA, the CDR3 is TGCGCCAGCAGCTTGGTTGGGGACAGGGGCCACGAGCAGTACTTC. Translating it yields CASSLVGDRGHEQYF.

The J gene is TRBJ2-3, the V gene TRBV4-3; 8 bases are shared with TRBD1. Germline CDR1 LGHNA, CDR2 YSLEER. Trimming at V came to 4 bases and at J to 6 bases, leaving 9 bases not matched to a gene. This CDR3 is built from 15 residues. The CDR3 loop is CASSRDRNSRDTQYF. CDR3 coding DNA: TGCGCCAGCAGCCGGGACAGGAACAGCAGGGATACGCAGTATTTT.

This clone is deemed medium-sized. The V gene is TRBV5-8, the J gene TRBJ1-2; 9 bases fit TRBD1. V lost 4 bases and J lost 6; bases outside the gene matches: 7. Germline lookup yields CDR1 SGHTS and CDR2 YDEGEE. The CDR3 loop spans 14 amino acids. In DNA, the CDR3 is TGTGCCAGCAGCGTAGGGACAGGGAGTAATGGCTACACCTTC. It codes for CASSVGTGSNGYTF.

The chain combines TRBV5-5 with TRBJ2-3; no firm D call. Per the germline V gene, CDR1 is SGHKS and CDR2 is YYEKEE (reference sequence). This CDR3 is 14 amino acids long. V was shortened by 3 bases and J by 3 bases, with 11 bases between the two germline ends. The CDR3 is CASSSPHYTDTQYF. CDR3 DNA sequence: TGTGCCAGCAGCTCCCCCCACTATACAGATACGCAGTATTTT.

The chain joins TRBV29-1 to TRBJ2-3; a weak D match, TRBD2 (5 bases). The CDR3 is 14 amino acids. In germline, CDR1 is SQVTM, CDR2 ANQGSEA. Trimming removed 4 bases at V and 1 base at J, with 12 bases between. The CDR3 DNA is TGCAGCGTTGTGGAGGACTTAGGCACAGATACGCAGTATTTT. It specifies CSVVEDLGTDTQYF.

A single count supports this clone. The rearrangement links TRBV6-1 to TRBJ2-1; 11 bases are a match to TRBD2. The V gene's germline CDR1 is MNHNS and CDR2 SASEGT. The ends lost 6 bases at V and 7 bases at J; junction bases unmatched: 8. This CDR3 is built from 15 residues. The CDR3: CASSILAGESNEQFF. CDR3 in DNA: TGTGCCAGCAGCATACTAGCGGGAGAATCAAATGAGCAGTTCTTC.

The genes are TRBV28 and TRBJ2-1; 8 positions agree with TRBD2. The V gene's germline CDR1 is MDHEN and CDR2 SYDVKM. V shed 5 bases and J 4 bases; nucleotides not matched to a gene: 10. The CDR3 extends over 16 amino acids. The chain's CDR3 is CASSPPSSGSYNEQFF. CDR3 bases: TGTGCCAGCAGTCCCCCGTCCAGCGGGAGTTACAATGAGCAGTTCTTC.

The CDR3 spells CASSIDQDRNTIYF. The CDR3 DNA is TGTGCCAGTAGTATAGACCAGGACAGAAACACCATATATTTT. The V and J genes are TRBV19 and TRBJ1-3; TRBD1 is a possible D gene (5 bases). The CDR3 runs to 14 residues. Germline V gene lookup returns CDR1 LNHDA and CDR2 SQIVND (reference sequence). Trimming took 0 bases from V and 5 from J, leaving 8 bases between them.

V gene TRBV19 combines with J gene TRBJ1-4, with 9 bases identical to TRBD1. J was trimmed by 7 bases and V by 5 bases; bases with no gene match: 5. The CDR3 has 14 residues. The germline gives CDR1 LNHDA, CDR2 SQIVND (reference sequence). The CDR3 DNA follows: TGTGCCAGTAGTGAGGGACAGGGAATTGAAAAACTGTTTTTT. As protein: CASSEGQGIEKLFF.

This clone was counted a single time. V gene TRBV27 combines with J gene TRBJ1-2, with no clear D. The CDR3 has 13 amino acids. V lost 8 bases and J lost 0, with 10 bases in between. Per the germline V gene, CDR1 is MNHEY and CDR2 is SMNVEV (reference sequence). DNA of the CDR3: TGTGCCAGCGGCCTGGCAACTAACTATGGCTACACCTTC. Its protein is CASGLATNYGYTF.

This chain uses TRBV6-1 with TRBJ2-1; D is possibly TRBD1 (5 bases). This CDR3 region has 15 residues. Trimming took off 1 base at V and 5 bases at J, with 12 bases between the two ends. Germline V CDR1 and CDR2: MNHNS, SASEGT. For the CDR3, the DNA is TGTGCCAGCAGTGAAGTTTTACAGGTAAACAATGAGCAGTTCTTC. Its translation is CASSEVLQVNNEQFF.